Listed here are 3 T cell receptor beta chains from one sample, sequenced in a study of T cell repertoires in cytomegalovirus infection. TCRdb re-derived calls from the reads in MiXCR, one entry per CDR3 protein. The table has approximately 150,000 distinct CDR3 sequences, less than 25% seen once. These TCRs are of unknown antigen specificity. The sample was CD8+ T cells from cultured PBMCs, taken from culture after CMV antigen stimulation. The receptors stem from a human donor in good health (CMV status not recorded). Some clones in this sample may be carry-over from other donors' samples.

This clonotype was seen a few times. This chain joins TRBV7-2 and TRBJ2-1; 7 bases line up with TRBD1. This CDR3 has 14 residues. Losses at the gene ends were 0 bases for V and 8 bases for J; bases not matched to a gene: 4. Per the germline V gene, CDR1 is SGHTA and CDR2 is FQGNSA. This chain's CDR3 is CASSLATGAHEQFF. For the CDR3, the DNA is TGTGCCAGCAGCTTAGCAACAGGGGCGCATGAGCAGTTCTTC.

The rearrangement joins TRBV7-8 to TRBJ1-4; D perhaps matches TRBD1 (6 bases). Looked up from germline, CDR1 is SGHVS and CDR2 is FQNEAQ. V was clipped by 3 bases and J by 0 bases, with 11 bases between them. This CDR3 spans 16 amino acids. CDR3 coding DNA: TGTGCCAGCAGCTTCACAGAGGGGGCAACTAATGAAAAACTGTTTTTT. This codes for CASSFTEGATNEKLFF.

A few counts support this clonotype. The chain links TRBV19 to TRBJ1-2, with 8 positions matching TRBD1. The V and J ends lost 4 bases and 7 bases, in that order; junction bases with no gene match: 14. Germline CDR1 reads LNHDA; CDR2 reads SQIVND (reference sequence). This CDR3 is 16 amino acids long. The CDR3 DNA follows: TGTGCCAGTAGTACAGTTGACAGGGGATTTCTGAGTGGCTACACCTTC. This codes for CASSTVDRGFLSGYTF.